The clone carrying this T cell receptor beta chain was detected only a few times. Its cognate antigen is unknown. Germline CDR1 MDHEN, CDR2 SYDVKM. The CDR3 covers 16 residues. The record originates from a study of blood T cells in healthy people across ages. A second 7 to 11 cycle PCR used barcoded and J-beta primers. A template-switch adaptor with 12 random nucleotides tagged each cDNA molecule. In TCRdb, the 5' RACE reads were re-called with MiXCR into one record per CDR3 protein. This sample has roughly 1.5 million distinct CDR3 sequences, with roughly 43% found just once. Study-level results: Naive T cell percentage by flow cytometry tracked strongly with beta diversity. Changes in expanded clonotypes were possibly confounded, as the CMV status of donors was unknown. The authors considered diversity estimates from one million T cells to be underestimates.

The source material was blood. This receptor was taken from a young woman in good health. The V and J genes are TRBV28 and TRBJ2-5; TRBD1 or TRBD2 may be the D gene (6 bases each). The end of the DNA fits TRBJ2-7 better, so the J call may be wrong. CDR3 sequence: CASSRPTPIGGNEQYF. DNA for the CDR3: TGTGCCAGCAGCCGCCCGACTCCCATCGGGGGCAACGAGCAGTACTTC.